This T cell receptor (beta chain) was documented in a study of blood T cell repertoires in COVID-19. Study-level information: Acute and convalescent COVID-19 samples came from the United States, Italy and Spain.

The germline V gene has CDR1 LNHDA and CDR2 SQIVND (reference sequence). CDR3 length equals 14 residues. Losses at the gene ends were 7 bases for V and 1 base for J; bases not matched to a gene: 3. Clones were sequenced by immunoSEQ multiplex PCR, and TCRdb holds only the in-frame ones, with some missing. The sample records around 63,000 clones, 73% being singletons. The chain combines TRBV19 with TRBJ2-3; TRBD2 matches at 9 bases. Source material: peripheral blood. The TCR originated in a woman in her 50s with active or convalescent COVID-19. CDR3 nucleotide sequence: TGTGCCAGTAAAGTAGCGGGGGGCACAGATACGCAGTATTTT. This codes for CASKVAGGTDTQYF.